There are many counts of the clone carrying this T cell receptor beta chain. Antigen unknown. This sample was taken from a study of CD8+CD57+ T cells in acquired aplastic anemia. Study background: Sorting CD4+ and CD8+ cells gave DNA averaging about 3.2 ug. Among healthy donors, CD4+ cells averaged about 11 million reads. General study points: About 28 sequences, all CD8+ CDR3, were shared between patients and controls.

Genomic DNA constituted the template upon which TCR beta VDJ and CDR3 profiling was performed. TCRdb re-derived calls from the reads in MiXCR, one entry per CDR3 protein. The table includes some 210,000 distinct CDR3 sequences, 60% to 65% detected once. The source of this sequence is a human donor in good health. Material: sorted CD4+, CD8+, or CD8+CD57+ T cells (not recorded which) from PBMCs.

CDR3 loop: CSAKQGLSYEQYF. CDR3 DNA: TGCAGTGCCAAGCAGGGGCTCTCCTACGAGCAGTACTTC. The chain links TRBV20-1 to TRBJ2-7; a weak D match, TRBD1 (6 bases). Germline-derived CDR1 and CDR2 are DFQATT and SNEGSKA (reference sequence). Trimming removed 6 bases at V and 0 bases at J, with 12 bases between. The CDR3 contains 13 residues.